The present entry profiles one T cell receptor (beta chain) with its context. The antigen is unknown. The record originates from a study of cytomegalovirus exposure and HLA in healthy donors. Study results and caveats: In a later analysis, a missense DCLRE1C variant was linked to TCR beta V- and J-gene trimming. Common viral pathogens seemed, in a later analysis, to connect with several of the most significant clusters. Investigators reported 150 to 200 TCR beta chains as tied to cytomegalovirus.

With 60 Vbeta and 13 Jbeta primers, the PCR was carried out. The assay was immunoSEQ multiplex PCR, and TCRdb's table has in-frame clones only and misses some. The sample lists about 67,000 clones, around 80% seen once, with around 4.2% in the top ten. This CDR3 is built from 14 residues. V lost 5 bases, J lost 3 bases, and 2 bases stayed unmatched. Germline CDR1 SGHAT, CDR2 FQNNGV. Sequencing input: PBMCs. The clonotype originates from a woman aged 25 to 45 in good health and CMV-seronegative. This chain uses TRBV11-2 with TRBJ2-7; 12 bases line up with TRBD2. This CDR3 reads CASSILAGGYEQYF. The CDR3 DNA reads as TGTGCCAGCAGCATACTAGCGGGAGGCTACGAGCAGTACTTC. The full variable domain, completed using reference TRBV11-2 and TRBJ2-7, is EAGVAQSPRYKIIEKRQSVAFWCNPISGHATLYWYQQILGQGPKLLIQFQNNGVVDDSQLPKDRFSAERLKGVDSTLKIQPAKLEDSAVYLCASSILAGGYEQYFGPGTRLTVT.